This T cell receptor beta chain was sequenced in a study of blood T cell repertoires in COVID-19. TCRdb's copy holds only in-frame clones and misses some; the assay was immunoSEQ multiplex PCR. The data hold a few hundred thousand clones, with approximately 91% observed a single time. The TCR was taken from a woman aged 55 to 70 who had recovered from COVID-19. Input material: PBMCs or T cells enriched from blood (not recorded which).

CDR3 DNA: TGTGCCAGCAGCTTAGGCGGAAAAGGGGGCGCTCCCTACGAGCAGTACTTC. It specifies CASSLGGKGGAPYEQYF. The chain uses TRBV11-3 and TRBJ2-7; 7 bases line up with TRBD1. CDR1 is SGHNT, CDR2 YENEEA, per germline. Trimming took 1 base from V and 2 from J; bases not matched to a gene: 11. This CDR3 region has 17 residues.